The present T cell receptor (beta chain) was sequenced within a study of metastatic and nonmetastatic thyroid tumors. Study overall: Across blood and tumor or nodule tissue, repertoires from malignant and benign thyroid patients were compared with one another.

Every patient was untreated before thyroid surgery. This clone was detected ten times or more. The antigen is not known. Findings of the study overall: It was reported that TCR beta diversity was significantly higher in malignant thyroid tumors than benign nodules, in blood and tumor.

This CDR3 has 13 amino acids. The junction had 5 bases not matched to a gene; V was cut back by 6 bases and J by 1 base. The germline V gene encodes CDR1 DFQATT and CDR2 SNEGSKA (reference sequence). As processed by the authors: Across clinicopathological groups, CDR3 differences served as the basis for building a distant-metastasis classifier for papillary thyroid cancer. TCRdb re-processed the PCR reads through MiXCR. The V and J calls follow TCRdb's processing rather than the paper's. The table shows tens of thousands of clones, with approximately 17% occurring only once. The V call is TRBV20-1, the J call TRBJ1-2; 7 nucleotides match TRBD1. The sample comprised blood. This TCR was recovered from a female donor with papillary thyroid cancer or a benign thyroid nodule (not recorded which). Some clones in this sample may be carry-over from other donors' samples. The CDR3 DNA follows: TGCAGTGCCGGGACAGTAATTAACTATGGCTACACCTTC. Amino acids: CSAGTVINYGYTF.